This entry describes one TCR beta chain. These data come from a study of Ad26.COV2.S vaccination and SARS-CoV-2 variants. On the study more broadly: Vaccine-arm donor from the placebo-controlled COV1001 Ad26.COV2.S trial. The authors gave Ad26.COV2.S intramuscularly, either once or twice 56 days apart.

The treatment was: about 20 received Ad26.COV2.S at low or high dose, single or two shots; 5 received placebo; per-sample allocation not given. On day 63 after the first injection, vaccine and placebo recipients gave samples. The administered vaccine (an Ad26 vector) expressed Wuhan-strain SARS-CoV-2 spike. Profiling relied on immunoSEQ multiplex PCR, and the TCRdb table lists in-frame clones only, not all of them. The table lists about 680,000 clones, 89% of them singletons. The germline V gene has CDR1 SGHDT and CDR2 YYEEEE. This CDR3 region has 16 residues. V dropped 0 bases and J dropped 4 bases, with 13 bases sitting between them.

Source: peripheral blood, taken in a trial of Ad26.COV2.S vaccine versus placebo. This sequence was found in a person between 18 and 65 years old who received the Ad26.COV2.S COVID-19 vaccine or a placebo. The V and J genes are TRBV5-6 and TRBJ2-2; D is undetermined. The chain's CDR3 is CASSLDRFFTTGELFF. The CDR3 nucleotides read TGTGCCAGCAGCTTGGACCGTTTTTTTACCACCGGGGAGCTGTTTTTT.